The present entry profiles one TCR beta chain with its context. What antigen it recognizes has not been identified. No qualities accompany the bases; no much larger clone lies one base away. This sample was taken from a study of blood T cell repertoires in COVID-19 (dated by TCRdb to 2018 to 2021). Notes on the research overall: Samples from collaborators originated in the United States, Italy and Spain and spanned both the acute and convalescent phases of COVID-19. The dataset comprised deeply sampled blood TCRbeta repertoires from subjects exposed to, actively infected with, or recovered from COVID-19. Nearly every sample came with metadata listing a de-identified subject ID, COVID-19 status, age in years and sex. The material from the prospective study consisted of cDNA or gDNA derived from T cells, B-cell-depleted T cells, or PBMCs. Where available, HLA class I and class II types were taken from metadata supplied by the sample provider and were not determined by assay-based typing. A freely available public database, intended as a resource for researchers studying the immune response to SARS-CoV-2, is where the repertoires were released. Samples were obtained from the ongoing ImmuneRACE study (first 160 participants) and from roughly 1,300 subjects provided by 6 global collaborators.

The paper's findings and limits, for the study overall: Clinical and demographic metadata were provided uncurated, with the amount varying by source and participant.

The immunoSEQ Assay, a bias-controlled multiplex PCR, was used to amplify TCRbeta CDR3 regions from genomic DNA. Turning to the authors' computational methods: Within the assay, amplification of reference gene primers was used to estimate how many nucleated cells each sample contained. To quantify the absolute abundance of each unique TCRbeta CDR3 rearrangement, sequence reads were collapsed and filtered. For each sample, productive Simpson clonality was calculated by taking the square root of Simpson's diversity index across productive rearrangements. TCRdb provides this immuneACCESS table in a form limited to in-frame rearrangements. Some clones are lacking; in checked studies, under half of them reflect an unresolved V gene, and why the rest are absent is not known. That table is the source of V, J and clone size, and D and trimming were worked out from the DNA. The sample table shows 24,000 or so clones, and 88% are seen once. The ten top clones hold 22% of the sample.

Each collaborating institution followed its own protocols to collect whole blood in K2EDTA tubes. For TCRbeta analysis, collaborator samples were shipped as frozen whole blood, as isolated PBMCs, or as DNA extracted from either sample type. From the cysteine up to the phenylalanine, the CDR3 has a length of 11 residues. Only CDR3 DNA is held: 33 bases, read in frame from base 1. V sheds 5 bases and J sheds 7 bases, leaving 8 bases between their ends. CDR1 and CDR2 are drawn from the germline V gene (reference sequence): MNHNY, SVGAGI. The receptor was derived from a man aged 70-80 years in a cohort sampled during active COVID-19. What was sequenced was peripheral blood. The sequence joins TRBV6-6 to TRBJ2-5, with TRBD2 tentatively as D gene (5 bases match). CDR3 protein: CASSPGRTQYF. The sequence in DNA is TGTGCCAGCAGTCCGGGGAGGACCCAGTACTTC.